These T cell receptor beta chains were read from a single sample in a study of graft-versus-host responses after intestinal transplantation. Sequenced by immunoSEQ multiplex PCR; TCRdb stores in-frame clones only, minus some. This table holds about 22,000 clones, around 77% found once. Sequencing was performed on ileum tissue, taken 12 days after intestinal transplant. The receptors stem from a human patient who received an intestinal transplant, so some T cells may come from the graft donor. The CDR3 runs from the conserved cysteine through the conserved F or W. D genes are given only for firm matches. Clone size appears in some rows only: once, few, many, or a class for an expanded clone.

NA,NA,TRBV19,TRBJ1-1,TGTGCCAGTAGTACAGTACAGGGTTTGGGAGCTTTCTTT,CASSTVQGLGAFF
once,NA,TRBV6-1,TRBJ2-7,TGTGCCAGCAGTGAGAACACGATATGGGCCGAGCAGTACTTC,CASSENTIWAEQYF
NA,TRBD1,TRBV11-2,TRBJ1-1,TGTGCCAGCAGTAACAGGGGGGCCACTGAAGCTTTCTTT,CASSNRGATEAFF
NA,NA,TRBV19,TRBJ1-1,TGTGCCAGTACCCCTCCCTATGGGGAGACGAACACTGAAGCTTTCTTT,CASTPPYGETNTEAFF
NA,TRBD1,TRBV7-9,TRBJ2-7,TGTGCCAGCACCTCCTCTACAGGGGGCGGACCAACCGAGCAGTACTTC,CASTSSTGGGPTEQYF
NA,TRBD1,TRBV6-5,TRBJ2-2,TGTGCTGCAGGGGGCACAAAGAACACCGGGGAGCTGTTTTTT,CAAGGTKNTGELFF
NA,TRBD2,TRBV9,TRBJ2-2,TGTGCCAGCAGCGTAGGGGCGGGAGAGGCCGGGGAGCTGTTTTTT,CASSVGAGEAGELFF
NA,TRBD2,TRBV5-1,TRBJ2-3,TGCGCCAGCAGCTTGGGACTAGCGGGATCTCGCACAGATACGCAGTATTTT,CASSLGLAGSRTDTQYF
NA,NA,TRBV13,TRBJ1-2,TGTGCCAGCTCTTCAGGACTTTCTAAGGGTAACTATGGCTACACCTTC,CASSSGLSKGNYGYTF
few,NA,TRBV28,TRBJ1-4,TGTGCCAGCAGTTATAGCAAAGTAGCAACTAATGAAAAACTGTTTTTT,CASSYSKVATNEKLFF
NA,NA,TRBV7-9,TRBJ2-7,TGTGCCAGCAGCTCCCCCCCGACTGCGCGGAGCTCCTACGAGCAGTACTTC,CASSSPPTARSSYEQYF